The 22 T cell receptor beta chains below all came from one sample that was sequenced in a study of early T cells in non-severe SARS-CoV-2 infection. TCRdb re-called the 5' RACE reads with MiXCR, one entry per CDR3 protein. Among about 49,000 distinct CDR3 sequences, approximately 12% were seen once, and the ten largest hold about 9.7%. Input material: whole blood. The receptor set was obtained from an adult who was a healthcare worker with PCR-confirmed SARS-CoV-2 infection or an uninfected control (not recorded which).

This clonotype was recorded many times. This rearrangement joins TRBV5-1 to TRBJ2-1; either TRBD1 or TRBD2 may fit D (5 bases each). The ends were cut back, 4 bases at V and 8 bases at J, with 19 bases in the middle. The CDR3 has 15 amino acids. Germline CDR1 is SGHRS and CDR2 is YFSETQ. The CDR3 DNA reads TGCGCCAGCAGCCCCCCCCGGGCAGGGAGCGATGAGCAGTTCTTC. This encodes CASSPPRAGSDEQFF.

This clonotype was seen a few times. The chain links TRBV6-1 to TRBJ1-1; unclear D gene. Germline CDR1 is MNHNS and CDR2 is SASEGT. This CDR3 is 13 amino acids long. With 2 bases removed from V and 2 bases from J, the gap between germline ends came to 6 bases. CDR3 residues: CASSEKGNTEAFF. For the CDR3, the DNA is TGTGCCAGCAGTGAAAAGGGAAACACTGAAGCTTTCTTT.

V and J are TRBV12-3 or TRBV12-4 and TRBJ1-1; D perhaps matches TRBD1 (5 bases). V was trimmed by 2 bases and J by 0 bases, leaving 10 bases between them. The length of the CDR3 is 15 residues. CDR3 sequence reads: CASSLKRQMNTEAFF. The CDR3 coding sequence is TGTGCCAGCAGTTTAAAGAGACAGATGAACACTGAAGCTTTCTTT.

This clonotype was seen repeatedly, ten times or more. J is TRBJ2-3 and V is TRBV7-6; 13 bases map to TRBD2. CDR1 is SGHVS, CDR2 FNYEAQ, per germline. With 11 bases clipped from V and 5 bases from J, the junction kept 13 bases outside the gene matches. The CDR3 has 16 amino acids. The CDR3 is CAGGLAGAESGDTQYF. CDR3 coding DNA: TGTGCCGGTGGACTAGCGGGGGCGGAATCGGGAGATACGCAGTATTTT.

A few counts support this clonotype. This chain uses TRBV29-1 with TRBJ2-1, with 14 positions matching TRBD2. Losses at the gene ends were 6 bases for V and 1 base for J; bases not matched to a gene: 14. Looked up from germline, CDR1 is SQVTM and CDR2 is ANQGSEA. This CDR3 is 19 amino acids long. DNA for the CDR3: TGCAGCGTGACGGGATGGACTAGCGGGAGGCGTTATTCCTACAATGAGCAGTTCTTC. Translating it yields CSVTGWTSGRRYSYNEQFF.

The chain couples TRBV2 to TRBJ1-2; D is ambiguous. From germline, CDR1 is SNHLY and CDR2 FYNNEI. V lost 6 bases and J 0 bases, leaving 11 bases between the germline ends. The length of the CDR3 is 14 residues. The CDR3 region has the DNA TGTGCCAGCAGGCCAGCGGTGGCTAACTATGGCTACACCTTC. This codes for CASRPAVANYGYTF.

This chain joins TRBV7-9 and TRBJ1-4; a possible D gene is TRBD1 (6 bases). Deletions cut 5 bases from V and 7 bases from J, with 14 bases between. CDR1 is SEHNR and CDR2 is FQNEAQ in the germline V gene (reference sequence). The CDR3 loop spans 14 amino acids. The CDR3, as DNA: TGTGCCAGCAGCACCTGGGGAGGGGGTGAAAAACTGTTTTTT. Translation: CASSTWGGGEKLFF.

At least ten counts were recorded for this clonotype. This chain uses TRBV20-1 with TRBJ2-7; D gene unclear. Trimming stripped 3 bases from V and 6 bases from J, with 15 bases between. Per germline, CDR1 DFQATT and CDR2 SNEGSKA (reference sequence). This CDR3 spans 13 amino acids. The CDR3 is CSARLGSSGEQYF. CDR3 coding DNA: TGCAGTGCTAGGCTGGGTTCATCCGGCGAGCAGTACTTC.

The CDR3 sequence is CASSPMGSSYEQYF. CDR3 sequence (DNA): TGTGCCAGCAGCCCCATGGGGAGCTCCTACGAGCAGTACTTC. The chain recombines TRBV28 with TRBJ2-7, with D possibly matching TRBD2 (5 bases). From germline, CDR1 is MDHEN and CDR2 SYDVKM. The CDR3 runs 14 residues. The V end lost 6 bases, the J end lost 0 bases, and 12 bases lay between the germline ends.

The J gene is TRBJ2-5, the V gene TRBV6-5; D might be TRBD1 (6 bases). Germline V lookup: CDR1 MNHEY, CDR2 SVGAGI. V shed 2 bases and J shed 5 bases, with 18 bases lying between them. The CDR3 length is 16 residues. In nucleotides, the CDR3 is TGTGCCAGCAGTTACACTCTTCCCCCAGGGGAGGAGACCCAGTACTTC. Its translation is CASSYTLPPGEETQYF.

In this sample, this clonotype turned up a few times. The V gene is TRBV24-1, the J gene TRBJ2-1; 8 bases map to TRBD2. The germline gives CDR1 KGHDR, CDR2 SFDVKD. The trim removed 3 bases at V and 6 bases at J, leaving 6 bases unmatched. The CDR3 length is 15 residues. The CDR3 protein is CATSDIAGRANEQFF. In nucleotides, the CDR3 is TGTGCCACCAGTGATATAGCGGGAAGGGCCAATGAGCAGTTCTTC.

This clonotype appeared many times. The chain combines TRBV20-1 with TRBJ1-2; D is perhaps TRBD1 (6 bases). This CDR3 has 15 amino acids. V was trimmed by 0 bases and J by 5 bases, leaving 16 bases between them. The germline gives CDR1 DFQATT, CDR2 SNEGSKA (reference sequence). CDR3 DNA sequence: TGCAGTGCTAGAGATAAGGCGGGGGCAAGGTATGGCTACACCTTC. This translates into CSARDKAGARYGYTF.

This clonotype was counted a few times. As DNA, the CDR3 is TGTGCCAGCAGTGAAGGGGAAGGCGGGGAGCTGTTTTTT. Translated: CASSEGEGGELFF. The chain couples TRBV6-1 to TRBJ2-2; D not resolved. Germline V gene data show CDR1 as MNHNS and CDR2 as SASEGT. The germline V and J ends were trimmed by 1 base and 7 bases, with 7 bases remaining between them. The CDR3 runs to 13 residues.

The chain combines TRBV7-8 with TRBJ2-1, with 10 bases identical to TRBD2. The J segment lost 8 bases and the V segment lost 6 bases, leaving 13 bases of the junction unmatched. Germline V gives CDR1 SGHVS, CDR2 FQNEAQ. The CDR3 is made up of 16 amino acids. CDR3 sequence (DNA): TGTGCCAGCAGTTTTTCAGCGGGAGGGCCGCTGGATGAGCAGTTCTTC. Translating it yields CASSFSAGGPLDEQFF.

Only a few counts were recorded for this clonotype. The rearrangement uses TRBV7-9 and TRBJ2-3; the D gene is possibly TRBD2 (5 bases). CDR1 SEHNR and CDR2 FQNEAQ come from the germline V gene (reference sequence). The CDR3 consists of 10 residues. V was trimmed by 8 bases and J by 5 bases, leaving 5 bases between them. In DNA, the CDR3 is TGTGCCAGCCGGGGAGATACGCAGTATTTT. It yields the protein CASRGDTQYF.

This clonotype was detected many times. This chain links TRBV20-1 with TRBJ1-6; D unclear. The germline V gene has CDR1 DFQATT and CDR2 SNEGSKA (reference sequence). This CDR3 is built from 13 residues. The V end lost 6 bases, the J end lost 10 bases, and 16 bases lay between the germline ends. For the CDR3, the DNA is TGCAGTGCCCCGGACCTCTTGGGATCACCCCTCCACTTT. Protein sequence: CSAPDLLGSPLHF.

This clonotype was counted ten times or more. The rearrangement links TRBV7-6 to TRBJ1-3, with D maybe TRBD1 (6 bases). V was pared by 5 bases and J by 2 bases, with 7 bases between. CDR1 and CDR2 (germline): SGHVS, FNYEAQ. The CDR3 is 13 residues long. The CDR3 sequence is CASSPGAGNTIYF. CDR3 sequence (DNA): TGTGCCAGCAGCCCAGGGGCTGGAAACACCATATATTTT. Filled out from reference TRBV7-6 and TRBJ1-3, the complete variable domain reads GAGVSQSPRYKVTKRGQDVALRCDPISGHVSLYWYRQALGQGPEFLTYFNYEAQQDKSGLPNDRFSAERPEGSISTLTIQRTEQRDSAMYRCASSPGAGNTIYFGEGSWLTVV.

V gene TRBV27 combines with J gene TRBJ2-5; D remains unclear. CDR1 and CDR2 from the germline V gene are MNHEY and SMNVEV (reference sequence). This CDR3 has 11 residues. V was cut by 4 bases and J by 5 bases, with 5 bases left in between. The CDR3 protein is CASSSRETQYF. CDR3 in DNA: TGTGCCAGCAGTTCCCGGGAGACCCAGTACTTC.

The chain uses TRBV5-1 and TRBJ2-5; TRBD1 matches at 9 bases. V gave up 3 bases and J gave up 5 bases; unmatched junction bases: 14. The CDR3 runs 17 residues. Germline CDR1 SGHRS, CDR2 YFSETQ. CDR3 residues: CASSYSTGTGIAETQYF. CDR3 nucleotides: TGCGCCAGCAGCTACTCCACCGGGACAGGGATTGCGGAGACCCAGTACTTC. Full variable domain (missing parts from reference TRBV5-1 and TRBJ2-5): KAGVTQTPRYLIKTRGQQVTLSCSPISGHRSVSWYQQTPGQGLQFLFEYFSETQRNKGNFPGRFSGRQFSNSRSEMNVSTLELGDSALYLCASSYSTGTGIAETQYFGPGTRLLVL.

This clonotype was detected ten times or more. The rearrangement joins TRBV27 to TRBJ2-2; 7 bases map to TRBD2. The J segment lost 4 bases and the V segment lost 5 bases, leaving 7 bases of the junction unmatched. This CDR3 comprises 15 residues. The germline gives CDR1 MNHEY, CDR2 SMNVEV (reference sequence). CDR3 in DNA: TGTGCCAGCAGTCCCGGACTAGTGAGCACCGGGGAGCTGTTTTTT. Amino acids: CASSPGLVSTGELFF.

This clonotype was observed many times. V and J are TRBV7-2 and TRBJ2-1; D is possibly TRBD2 (7 bases). The length of the CDR3 is 15 residues. Trimming left V 7 bases short and J 5 bases short, with 18 bases between. Germline lookup yields CDR1 SGHTA and CDR2 FQGNSA. The DNA of the CDR3 is TGTGCCAGCATCGAGGGGGGGGCAGGTCACAATGAGCAGTTCTTC. It is translated as CASIEGGAGHNEQFF.

At least ten counts were recorded for this clonotype. The rearrangement joins TRBV7-2 to TRBJ2-7; D not resolved. CDR3 length: 12 residues. With 0 bases removed from V and 9 bases from J, the gap between germline ends came to 9 bases. The V gene's germline CDR1 is SGHTA and CDR2 FQGNSA. The CDR3: CASSLAALGQYF. The DNA of the CDR3 is TGTGCCAGCAGCTTAGCAGCCCTAGGGCAGTACTTC.